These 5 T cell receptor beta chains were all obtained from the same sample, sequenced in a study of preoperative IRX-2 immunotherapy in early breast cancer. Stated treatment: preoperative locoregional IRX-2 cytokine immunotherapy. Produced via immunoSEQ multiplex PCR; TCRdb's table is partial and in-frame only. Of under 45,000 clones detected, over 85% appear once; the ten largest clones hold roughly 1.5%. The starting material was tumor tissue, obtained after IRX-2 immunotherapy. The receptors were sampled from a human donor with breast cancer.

CDR3 sequence (DNA): TGTGCCAGCAGTTACTCGAGCGGGGAGCCCTATGGCTACACCTTC. The encoded protein is CASSYSSGEPYGYTF. This chain uses TRBV6-5 with TRBJ1-2; D is undetermined. Trimming stripped 0 bases from V and 4 bases from J, with 12 bases between. The CDR3 has 15 amino acids. CDR1 is MNHEY, CDR2 SVGAGI, per germline.

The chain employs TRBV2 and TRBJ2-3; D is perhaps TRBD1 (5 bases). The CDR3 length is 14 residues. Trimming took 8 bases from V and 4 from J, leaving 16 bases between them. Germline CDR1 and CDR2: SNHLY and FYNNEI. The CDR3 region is CASAWQGSSDTQYF. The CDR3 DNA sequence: TGTGCCAGCGCATGGCAGGGAAGCTCAGATACGCAGTATTTT.

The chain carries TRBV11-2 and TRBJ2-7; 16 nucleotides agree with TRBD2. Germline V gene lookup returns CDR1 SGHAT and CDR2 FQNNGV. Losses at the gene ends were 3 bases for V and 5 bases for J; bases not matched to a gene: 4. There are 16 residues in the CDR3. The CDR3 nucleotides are TGTGCCAGCAGCTTGGGACTAGCGGGAGGGGAAGACGAGCAGTACTTC. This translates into CASSLGLAGGEDEQYF.

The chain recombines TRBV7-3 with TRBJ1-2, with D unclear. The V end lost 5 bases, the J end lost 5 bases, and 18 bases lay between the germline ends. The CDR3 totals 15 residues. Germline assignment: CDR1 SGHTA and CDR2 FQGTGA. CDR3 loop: CASSPFGQNRYGYTF. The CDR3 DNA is TGTGCCAGCAGCCCATTCGGGCAGAATCGGTATGGCTACACCTTC.

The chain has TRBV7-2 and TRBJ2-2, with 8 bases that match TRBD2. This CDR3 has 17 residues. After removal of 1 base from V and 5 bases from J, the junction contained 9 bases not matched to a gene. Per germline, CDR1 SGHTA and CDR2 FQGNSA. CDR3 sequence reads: CASSLDGRAEDTGELFF. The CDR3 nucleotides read TGTGCCAGCAGCTTAGACGGGAGGGCCGAGGATACCGGGGAGCTGTTTTTT.